What follows are 21 T cell receptor beta chains derived from one specimen sequenced in a study of cytomegalovirus exposure and HLA in healthy donors (dated by TCRdb to 2016 to 2017). Libraries came from the immunoSEQ multiplex PCR assay. For the multiplex PCR, a mixture combining 60 forward primers for TCR Vbeta segments and 13 reverse primers for TCR Jbeta segments was used. TCRdb took over this immuneACCESS table, retaining in-frame rearrangements with V and J assigned. Such tables are incomplete; in checked studies, under half of the missing clones stem from an unresolved V gene, and the remainder is unexplained. Recorded for this sample are 170,000 or so clones; 70% to 85% of them occurred a single time. The biggest ten clones account for roughly 5% of the sample. The sample was PBMCs. Receptors were obtained from a man aged 18 to 29 in good health and CMV-seronegative.

The chain recombines TRBV18 with TRBJ1-6; 9 nucleotides agree with TRBD1. The junction had 3 bases not matched to a gene; V was cut back by 3 bases and J by 6 bases. This CDR3 comprises 15 residues. From germline, CDR1 is KGHSH and CDR2 LQKENI. CDR3 bases: TGTGCCAGCTCACCGGGACAGGGCGTTAATTCACCCCTCCACTTT. Translating gives CASSPGQGVNSPLHF.

With regard to this clone: Compared with germline, one end of the junction differs, possibly owing to a read error. This sequence joins TRBV27 and TRBJ2-2; TRBD2 aligns across 11 bases. The CDR3 length is 17 residues. Per the germline V gene, CDR1 is MNHEY and CDR2 is SMNVEV (reference sequence). The CDR3 loop reads CAGSWLAGGGNTGELFF. The DNA of the CDR3 is TGTGCCGGCAGTTGGCTAGCGGGGGGTGGGAACACCGGGGAGCTGTTTTTT.

V usage is TRBV5-4 and J usage is TRBJ2-7; TRBD2 aligns across 8 bases. Germline V gives CDR1 SGHNT, CDR2 YYREEE (reference sequence). V trimming: 0 bases; J trimming: 4 bases; junction bases outside the gene matches: 6. The CDR3 runs 15 residues. CDR3 sequence (DNA): TGTGCCAGCAGCTTGGTCCGGGGCGGGAGGTACGAGCAGTACTTC. Encoded protein: CASSLVRGGRYEQYF.

The chain joins TRBV4-1 to TRBJ1-4; 9 nucleotides match TRBD1. Germline trimming cut 4 bases from V and 8 bases from J; bases unmatched to any gene: 8. CDR1 and CDR2 from the germline V gene are MGHRA and YSYEKL. This CDR3 spans 15 amino acids. For the CDR3, the DNA is TGCGCCAGCAGCCGGACACAGGGGGCGTCCGAAAAACTGTTTTTT. Protein product: CASSRTQGASEKLFF.

The chain is built from TRBV18 and TRBJ2-1, with TRBD1 matching 10 bases. The length of the CDR3 is 15 residues. Unmatched junction bases numbered 5, after V lost 6 bases and J lost 3 bases. Germline V gene sequence: CDR1 KGHSH, CDR2 LQKENI. CDR3 region: CASSPDRGNYNEQFF. The CDR3, as DNA: TGTGCCAGCTCCCCGGACAGGGGGAACTACAATGAGCAGTTCTTC.

The count of this clone is one. The gene calls are TRBV23-1 and TRBJ1-1, with a possible D match to TRBD1 (5 bases). TRBV23-1 is classed as an ORF, of uncertain function. V was shortened by 4 bases and J by 6 bases, with 18 bases between the two germline ends. The CDR3 has 15 residues. The CDR3 sequence is CASSPRSPGISEAFF. The CDR3 DNA reads as TGCGCCAGCAGTCCGAGATCTCCAGGGATCTCTGAAGCTTTCTTT.

Here the CDR3 DNA reads TGCGCCAGCAGCCAACAGGGGGCTTCTAATGAAAAACTGTTTTTT. Translating gives CASSQQGASNEKLFF. This chain uses TRBV4-1 with TRBJ1-4; 8 bases agree with TRBD1. The CDR3 totals 15 residues. V dropped 2 bases and J dropped 3; count of bases not matched to a gene: 2. The germline CDR1 and CDR2 sequences are MGHRA and YSYEKL.

This rearrangement joins TRBV7-9 to TRBJ2-5; TRBD1 agrees at 8 bases. J lost 4 bases, V lost 4 bases, and 8 bases had no gene match. Germline V gene lookup returns CDR1 SEHNR and CDR2 FQNEAQ (reference sequence). This CDR3 has 15 amino acids. The CDR3 protein is CASSSRDRRRETQYF. CDR3 coding DNA: TGTGCCAGCAGCTCGAGGGACAGGAGGAGAGAGACCCAGTACTTC.

The chain carries TRBV19 and TRBJ2-6, with D possibly TRBD1 on 6 matching bases. V was pared by 9 bases and J by 2 bases, with 8 bases between. CDR1 and CDR2 from the germline V gene are LNHDA and SQIVND (reference sequence). This CDR3 is 13 amino acids long. In DNA, the CDR3 is TGTGCCAGCCGGGACACTGGGGCCAACGTCCTGACTTTC. As protein: CASRDTGANVLTF.

The chain links TRBV7-6 to TRBJ2-2, with TRBD1 identical over 10 bases. The germline V gene encodes CDR1 SGHVS and CDR2 FNYEAQ. CDR3 length: 16 residues. The V gene end was trimmed by 3 bases and the J gene end by 9 bases; junction bases not matched to a gene: 10. CDR3 sequence reads: CASSLAGQGLNWELFF. The CDR3 DNA reads as TGTGCCAGCAGCTTGGCGGGACAGGGGTTGAACTGGGAGCTGTTTTTT.

As for this clone: The junction and the germline gene differ at one end; a read error may be behind it. This chain joins TRBV7-9 and TRBJ2-7; a weak D match, TRBD1 (6 bases). The CDR3 is 15 residues long. The germline CDR1 and CDR2 sequences are SEHNR and FQNEAQ (reference sequence). CDR3 in amino acids: CSSSLALQGSYEQYF. CDR3 in DNA: TGTTCCAGCAGCTTAGCTTTGCAGGGGTCCTACGAGCAGTACTTC.

The gene calls are TRBV5-8 and TRBJ1-1; 9 nucleotides match TRBD1. Trimming cost V 4 bases and J 11 bases; bases outside gene matches: 12. This CDR3 comprises 14 residues. CDR1 and CDR2 (germline): SGHTS, YDEGEE. CDR3 sequence reads: CASSQGTGLRDAFF. CDR3 nucleotide sequence: TGTGCCAGCAGCCAGGGGACAGGGCTTCGTGACGCTTTCTTT.

The gene calls are TRBV5-1 and TRBJ2-3, with TRBD1 as a possible D gene (5 bases). The CDR3 has 17 amino acids. The germline V gene encodes CDR1 SGHRS and CDR2 YFSETQ. V was trimmed by 4 bases and J by 4 bases, leaving 22 bases between them. CDR3 coding DNA: TGCGCCAGCAGCCCCAGACAGTACGAGCTAGGCGCAGATACGCAGTATTTT. Translating gives CASSPRQYELGADTQYF.

The CDR3 DNA reads TGCGCCAGCAGACAGGACTCTGGAAACACCATATATTTT. Translating it yields CASRQDSGNTIYF. J is TRBJ1-3 and V is TRBV5-1, with D tentatively TRBD1 (5 bases). The V end was cut by 5 bases, the J end by 0 bases, with 6 bases between. Germline-derived CDR1 and CDR2 are SGHRS and YFSETQ. CDR3 size: 13 residues.

CDR3 in amino acids: CASSELAGGQEDTQYF. The CDR3, as DNA: TGTGCCAGCAGTGAATTGGCGGGGGGGCAGGAAGATACGCAGTATTTT. The chain is built from TRBV2 and TRBJ2-3; TRBD2 aligns across 9 bases. CDR3 length equals 16 residues. With 2 bases clipped from V and 5 bases from J, the junction kept 8 bases outside the gene matches. Germline CDR1 and CDR2: SNHLY and FYNNEI.

J is TRBJ2-1 and V is TRBV7-2; 9 bases are a match to TRBD2. V lost 3 bases and J lost 15; bases outside the gene matches: 6. Germline V gene lookup returns CDR1 SGHTA and CDR2 FQGNSA. The CDR3 spans 12 residues. The chain's CDR3 is CASSFLAGRMFF. Written as DNA, the CDR3 is TGTGCCAGCAGCTTCCTAGCGGGGAGGATGTTCTTC.

The chain couples TRBV19 to TRBJ1-1; no reliable D call. The V gene's germline CDR1 is LNHDA and CDR2 SQIVND (reference sequence). Trimming left V 6 bases short and J 0 bases short, with 14 bases between. CDR3 length equals 15 residues. The CDR3 sequence: CASSRSAEMNTEAFF. DNA of the CDR3: TGTGCCAGTAGCCGATCCGCAGAAATGAACACTGAAGCTTTCTTT.

This chain links TRBV9 with TRBJ2-7; 8 nucleotides agree with TRBD1. Per germline, CDR1 SGDLS and CDR2 YYNGEE. J was trimmed by 6 bases and V by 2 bases; bases with no gene match: 7. The CDR3 totals 14 residues. The CDR3 spells CASSVDRVRSEQYF. Written as DNA, the CDR3 is TGTGCCAGCAGCGTGGACAGGGTACGGTCCGAGCAGTACTTC.

The CDR3 region has the DNA TGTGCCAGTACCCCACCCGGGGGGCCTAACTATGGCTACACCTTC. Its protein is CASTPPGGPNYGYTF. This chain joins TRBV19 and TRBJ1-2; D possibly corresponds to TRBD1 (6 bases). V dropped 7 bases and J dropped 0 bases, with 15 bases sitting between them. Germline CDR1 is LNHDA and CDR2 is SQIVND (reference sequence). The CDR3 runs to 15 residues.

In its sample, this clone was seen a few times. This sequence joins TRBV6-5 and TRBJ2-7, with D hard to call. Germline V gives CDR1 MNHEY, CDR2 SVGAGI. The CDR3 is 11 residues long. Trimming left V 4 bases short and J 3 bases short, with 4 bases between. CDR3: CASSSVYEQYF. CDR3 nucleotides: TGTGCCAGCAGTTCCGTCTACGAGCAGTACTTC.

This chain connects TRBV21-1 to TRBJ2-4; TRBD1 is the table's D call and was not checked against the DNA. TRBV21-1 represents a pseudogene. The CDR3 sequence is 15 residues long. CDR3 DNA: TGTGCCAGCTCAGGGACAGAGGGTGCCAAAAACATTCAGTACTTC. Its protein is CASSGTEGAKNIQYF.